One and the same sample provided the 3 T cell receptor beta chains below, sequenced in a study of CD8+CD57+ T cells in acquired aplastic anemia. CDR3 and TCR beta VDJ profiling relied on a genomic DNA template. One entry per CDR3 protein results from TCRdb running MiXCR on the reads. The repertoire holds 100,000 to 150,000 distinct CDR3 sequences, with 48% as singletons. Sequencing used sorted CD4+, CD8+, or CD8+CD57+ T cells (not recorded which) from PBMCs. These receptor sequences come from a human donor in good health, serving as a control.

This clonotype has just a few counts. This sequence joins TRBV18 and TRBJ2-3; D gene uncertain. From germline, CDR1 is KGHSH and CDR2 LQKENI. The V end lost 5 bases, the J end lost 4 bases, and 10 bases lay between the germline ends. The CDR3 extends over 13 amino acids. The CDR3 spells CASSVGFADTQYF. CDR3 DNA sequence: TGTGCCAGCTCAGTAGGGTTTGCAGATACGCAGTATTTT.

There are many counts of this clonotype. The rearrangement joins TRBV5-4 to TRBJ2-7; possibly TRBD1 for D (6 bases). V was pared by 4 bases and J by 4 bases, with 15 bases between. The CDR3 is made up of 14 amino acids. The germline V gene has CDR1 SGHNT and CDR2 YYREEE (reference sequence). The CDR3 is CASSRRDKLYEQYF. For the CDR3, the DNA is TGTGCCAGCAGCCGCCGGGACAAACTTTACGAGCAGTACTTC.

At least ten counts were recorded for this clonotype. The chain joins TRBV7-2 to TRBJ1-1; 11 positions match TRBD1. Germline V lookup: CDR1 SGHTA, CDR2 FQGNSA. Trimming at V came to 5 bases and at J to 5 bases, leaving 1 base not matched to a gene. This CDR3 has 13 amino acids. In nucleotides, the CDR3 is TGTGCCAGCAGCGGGACAGGGGGGACTGAAGCTTTCTTT. Its protein product is CASSGTGGTEAFF.